These T cell receptor beta chains were read from a single sample in a study of blood T cells in healthy people across ages. TCRdb redid the calling of the 5' RACE reads with MiXCR, one entry per CDR3 protein. This repertoire shows over a million distinct CDR3 sequences, over 35% found once; its top ten account for approximately 17%. Sequencing used blood. These receptors were taken from a woman aged 55-69 years in good health. The CDR3 runs from the conserved cysteine through the conserved F or W. Each record gives: CDR3 length, clone size, V gene, D gene, J gene, CDR3 DNA, CDR3 protein. D genes are given only for firm matches. Size tells how often a clone was seen (once, few, many) or the class of an expanded clone, and some rows leave it out.

CDR3 length: 20; clone size: .; V gene: TRBV3-1; D gene: TRBD2; J gene: TRBJ2-3; CDR3 DNA: TGTGCCAGCAGCCAAGATGGGATGACTAGCGGAACCTCTAGCACAGATACGCAGTATTTT; CDR3 protein: CASSQDGMTSGTSSTDTQYF
CDR3 length: 14; clone size: .; V gene: TRBV27; D gene: .; J gene: TRBJ2-7; CDR3 DNA: TGTGCCAGCAGTATGGACCCCGCAGAGGCGGAGCAGTACTTC; CDR3 protein: CASSMDPAEAEQYF
CDR3 length: 12; clone size: few; V gene: TRBV10-2; D gene: .; J gene: TRBJ2-7; CDR3 DNA: TGCGCCAGCCTCCAGGGTTTCTACGAGCAGTACTTC; CDR3 protein: CASLQGFYEQYF
CDR3 length: 14; clone size: few; V gene: TRBV7-2; D gene: .; J gene: TRBJ2-7; CDR3 DNA: TGTGCCAGCGGAAGACGGTGGACGGACTACGAGCAGTACTTC; CDR3 protein: CASGRRWTDYEQYF
CDR3 length: 14; clone size: .; V gene: TRBV24-1; D gene: .; J gene: TRBJ2-1; CDR3 DNA: TGTGCCACCAGTGATTCAAGGGGGGACGGACGACAGTTCTTC; CDR3 protein: CATSDSRGDGRQFF
CDR3 length: 15; clone size: .; V gene: TRBV6-4; D gene: TRBD2; J gene: TRBJ2-1; CDR3 DNA: TGTGCCAGCAGTGACTCGGGATTAGCGGGTGGTGAGCAGTTCTTC; CDR3 protein: CASSDSGLAGGEQFF
CDR3 length: 14; clone size: .; V gene: TRBV5-1; D gene: TRBD1; J gene: TRBJ1-1; CDR3 DNA: TGCGCCGGCAGCCCCAGGACAGGGAACACTGAAGCTTTCTTT; CDR3 protein: CAGSPRTGNTEAFF
CDR3 length: 17; clone size: .; V gene: TRBV6-1; D gene: TRBD2; J gene: TRBJ2-3; CDR3 DNA: TGTGCCAGCAGTGAATGGGGAGGGACTTCTAGCACAGATACGCAGTATTTT; CDR3 protein: CASSEWGGTSSTDTQYF
CDR3 length: 15; clone size: .; V gene: TRBV24-1; D gene: .; J gene: TRBJ2-4; CDR3 DNA: TGTGCCACCAGTGGTCCCAACCAGCCCAAAAACATTCAGTACTTC; CDR3 protein: CATSGPNQPKNIQYF
CDR3 length: 19; clone size: .; V gene: TRBV7-2; D gene: TRBD2; J gene: TRBJ2-5; CDR3 DNA: TGTGCCAGCAGCCCAGACACCGCCGGGGCCAAGGGGAGGGAAGAGACCCAGTACTTC; CDR3 protein: CASSPDTAGAKGREETQYF
CDR3 length: 14; clone size: few; V gene: TRBV11-3; D gene: .; J gene: TRBJ2-7; CDR3 DNA: TGTGCCAGCAGCTTACCGGGCAAAGGCTACGAGCAGTACTTC; CDR3 protein: CASSLPGKGYEQYF
CDR3 length: 17; clone size: few; V gene: TRBV28; D gene: TRBD1; J gene: TRBJ2-5; CDR3 DNA: TGTGCCAGCAGACCAACCGGACAGGGGACCCTTCAAGAGACCCAGTACTTC; CDR3 protein: CASRPTGQGTLQETQYF
CDR3 length: 14; clone size: .; V gene: TRBV20-1; D gene: .; J gene: TRBJ1-2; CDR3 DNA: TGCAGTGCACGGACAGCTAACCAGTGGGCGGGCTACACCTTC; CDR3 protein: CSARTANQWAGYTF
CDR3 length: 14; clone size: few; V gene: TRBV10-3; D gene: .; J gene: TRBJ2-3; CDR3 DNA: TGTGCCATCAGTGAGTCGGTCCGCACAGATACGCAGTATTTT; CDR3 protein: CAISESVRTDTQYF
CDR3 length: 15; clone size: few; V gene: TRBV4-1; D gene: TRBD1; J gene: TRBJ2-7; CDR3 DNA: TGCGCCAGCAGCCAAGGACAGGGGGCCGGTTACGAGCAGTACTTC; CDR3 protein: CASSQGQGAGYEQYF
CDR3 length: 12; clone size: once; V gene: TRBV13; D gene: .; J gene: TRBJ2-3; CDR3 DNA: TGTGCCAGCAGCCCACAACCAGATACGCGGTATTTT; CDR3 protein: CASSPQPDTRYF
CDR3 length: 13; clone size: .; V gene: TRBV9; D gene: .; J gene: TRBJ2-5; CDR3 DNA: TGTGCCAGCAGCCCCCGTGATTATGGGACCCAGTACTTC; CDR3 protein: CASSPRDYGTQYF
CDR3 length: 15; clone size: few; V gene: TRBV6-5; D gene: .; J gene: TRBJ1-1; CDR3 DNA: TGTGCCAGCAGCCCTGGTGCACCGGTGAACACTGAAGCTTTCTTT; CDR3 protein: CASSPGAPVNTEAFF
CDR3 length: 13; clone size: .; V gene: TRBV7-9; D gene: .; J gene: TRBJ2-7; CDR3 DNA: TGTGCCAGCAGCTTAGGCGGACAGCACGAGCAGTACTTC; CDR3 protein: CASSLGGQHEQYF
CDR3 length: 16; clone size: few; V gene: TRBV18; D gene: .; J gene: TRBJ2-3; CDR3 DNA: TGTGCCAGCTCACCGGAGGGACAGCCTGGCACAGATACGCAGTATTTT; CDR3 protein: CASSPEGQPGTDTQYF
CDR3 length: 13; clone size: many; V gene: TRBV20-1; D gene: .; J gene: TRBJ2-5; CDR3 DNA: TGCAGTTTCCGGGACTCACTCCAAGAGACCCAGTACTTC; CDR3 protein: CSFRDSLQETQYF
CDR3 length: 14; clone size: .; V gene: TRBV20-1; D gene: .; J gene: TRBJ1-2; CDR3 DNA: TGCAGTGCTAGGAACAGGGTTGGCAACTATGGCTACACCTTC; CDR3 protein: CSARNRVGNYGYTF
CDR3 length: 14; clone size: many; V gene: TRBV6-6; D gene: .; J gene: TRBJ1-2; CDR3 DNA: TGTGCCAGCAGTTACACAGGAGGGGGCTATGGCTACACCTTC; CDR3 protein: CASSYTGGGYGYTF
CDR3 length: 14; clone size: few; V gene: TRBV20-1; D gene: .; J gene: TRBJ2-7; CDR3 DNA: TGCAGTGCTCTAATAGGGGGGACAGTCTACGAGCAGTACTTC; CDR3 protein: CSALIGGTVYEQYF
CDR3 length: 16; clone size: .; V gene: TRBV6-5; D gene: TRBD2; J gene: TRBJ2-7; CDR3 DNA: TGTGCCAGCAGTTACTTTTCTAGCGGAGCCTCCTACGAGCAGTACTTC; CDR3 protein: CASSYFSSGASYEQYF
CDR3 length: 11; clone size: .; V gene: TRBV29-1; D gene: .; J gene: TRBJ2-5; CDR3 DNA: TGCAGCGTTGCTCCAGGTGGCATCCAGTACTTC; CDR3 protein: CSVAPGGIQYF
CDR3 length: 15; clone size: .; V gene: TRBV5-5; D gene: .; J gene: TRBJ2-7; CDR3 DNA: TGTGCCAGCACCTCCCTTTTTACCGGGAGAAACGAGCAGTACTTC; CDR3 protein: CASTSLFTGRNEQYF
CDR3 length: 12; clone size: .; V gene: TRBV6-6; D gene: .; J gene: TRBJ1-1; CDR3 DNA: TGTGCCAGCGGAGGATTACGCACTGAAGCTTTCTTT; CDR3 protein: CASGGLRTEAFF
CDR3 length: 14; clone size: .; V gene: TRBV5-1; D gene: TRBD1; J gene: TRBJ2-1; CDR3 DNA: TGCGCCAGCAGCCCGACAGGGGGCCCTAAGGAGCAGTTCTTC; CDR3 protein: CASSPTGGPKEQFF
CDR3 length: 14; clone size: .; V gene: TRBV29-1; D gene: .; J gene: TRBJ1-1; CDR3 DNA: TGCAGCGCCACAAGGGACGGATTTAACACTGAAGCTTTCTTT; CDR3 protein: CSATRDGFNTEAFF
CDR3 length: 14; clone size: .; V gene: TRBV12-3/TRBV12-4; D gene: TRBD2; J gene: TRBJ2-4; CDR3 DNA: TGTGCCAGCAGCCCGGGACTAGCGGGAGCCGAGCATTACTTC; CDR3 protein: CASSPGLAGAEHYF
CDR3 length: 16; clone size: few; V gene: TRBV27; D gene: TRBD2; J gene: TRBJ2-1; CDR3 DNA: TGTGCCAGCAGTTTTGGATGGGGCGGGCGGGAGGCTGAGCAGTTCTTC; CDR3 protein: CASSFGWGGREAEQFF
CDR3 length: 15; clone size: few; V gene: TRBV6-5; D gene: TRBD1; J gene: TRBJ1-2; CDR3 DNA: TGTGCCAGCAGTAATTCACAGGGGGGGATCTATGGCTACACCTTC; CDR3 protein: CASSNSQGGIYGYTF
CDR3 length: 15; clone size: .; V gene: TRBV5-4; D gene: TRBD2; J gene: TRBJ2-7; CDR3 DNA: TGTGCCAGCAGCACCACTAGCGGGAGTTTTATCGAGCAGTACTTC; CDR3 protein: CASSTTSGSFIEQYF
CDR3 length: 14; clone size: .; V gene: TRBV6-6; D gene: .; J gene: TRBJ1-5; CDR3 DNA: TGTGCCAGTAATGGATCCCCTGGGAATCAGCCCCAGCATTTT; CDR3 protein: CASNGSPGNQPQHF
CDR3 length: 15; clone size: .; V gene: TRBV10-1; D gene: .; J gene: TRBJ2-1; CDR3 DNA: TGTGCCAGCAGTCGGACCCGAAGCTCCTACAATGAGCAGTTCTTC; CDR3 protein: CASSRTRSSYNEQFF
CDR3 length: 14; clone size: .; V gene: TRBV29-1; D gene: .; J gene: TRBJ2-3; CDR3 DNA: TGCAGCGTTGAGTCCGGGAGTCGGACAGATACGCAGTATTTT; CDR3 protein: CSVESGSRTDTQYF
CDR3 length: 14; clone size: few; V gene: TRBV19; D gene: TRBD2; J gene: TRBJ2-1; CDR3 DNA: TGTGCCAGTAGTGGACGGACTAGCGGGAGAGATCAGTTCTTC; CDR3 protein: CASSGRTSGRDQFF
CDR3 length: 12; clone size: .; V gene: TRBV12-3/TRBV12-4; D gene: .; J gene: TRBJ1-2; CDR3 DNA: TGTGTCAGCAGTTATTATAACTATGGCTACACCTTC; CDR3 protein: CVSSYYNYGYTF
CDR3 length: 14; clone size: many; V gene: TRBV6-1; D gene: TRBD1; J gene: TRBJ1-1; CDR3 DNA: TGTGCCAGCAGTGTGGGACAGTTGAACACTGAAGCTTTCTTT; CDR3 protein: CASSVGQLNTEAFF
CDR3 length: 15; clone size: .; V gene: TRBV5-1; D gene: TRBD1; J gene: TRBJ2-5; CDR3 DNA: TGCGCCAGCAGCGGCGGACAGGGGTTCGGAGAGACCCAGTACTTC; CDR3 protein: CASSGGQGFGETQYF